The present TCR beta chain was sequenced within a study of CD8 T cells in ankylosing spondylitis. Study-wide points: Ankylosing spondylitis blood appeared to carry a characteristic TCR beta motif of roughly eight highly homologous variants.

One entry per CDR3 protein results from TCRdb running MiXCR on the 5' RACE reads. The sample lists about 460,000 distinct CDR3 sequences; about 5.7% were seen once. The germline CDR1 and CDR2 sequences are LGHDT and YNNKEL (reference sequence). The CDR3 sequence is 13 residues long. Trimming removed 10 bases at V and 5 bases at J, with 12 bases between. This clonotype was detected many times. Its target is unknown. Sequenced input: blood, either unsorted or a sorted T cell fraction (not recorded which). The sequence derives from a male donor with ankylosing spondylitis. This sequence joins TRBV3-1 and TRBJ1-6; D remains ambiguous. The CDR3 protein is CATARDNNSPLHF. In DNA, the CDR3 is TGTGCCACGGCTCGCGACAATAATTCACCCCTCCACTTT.